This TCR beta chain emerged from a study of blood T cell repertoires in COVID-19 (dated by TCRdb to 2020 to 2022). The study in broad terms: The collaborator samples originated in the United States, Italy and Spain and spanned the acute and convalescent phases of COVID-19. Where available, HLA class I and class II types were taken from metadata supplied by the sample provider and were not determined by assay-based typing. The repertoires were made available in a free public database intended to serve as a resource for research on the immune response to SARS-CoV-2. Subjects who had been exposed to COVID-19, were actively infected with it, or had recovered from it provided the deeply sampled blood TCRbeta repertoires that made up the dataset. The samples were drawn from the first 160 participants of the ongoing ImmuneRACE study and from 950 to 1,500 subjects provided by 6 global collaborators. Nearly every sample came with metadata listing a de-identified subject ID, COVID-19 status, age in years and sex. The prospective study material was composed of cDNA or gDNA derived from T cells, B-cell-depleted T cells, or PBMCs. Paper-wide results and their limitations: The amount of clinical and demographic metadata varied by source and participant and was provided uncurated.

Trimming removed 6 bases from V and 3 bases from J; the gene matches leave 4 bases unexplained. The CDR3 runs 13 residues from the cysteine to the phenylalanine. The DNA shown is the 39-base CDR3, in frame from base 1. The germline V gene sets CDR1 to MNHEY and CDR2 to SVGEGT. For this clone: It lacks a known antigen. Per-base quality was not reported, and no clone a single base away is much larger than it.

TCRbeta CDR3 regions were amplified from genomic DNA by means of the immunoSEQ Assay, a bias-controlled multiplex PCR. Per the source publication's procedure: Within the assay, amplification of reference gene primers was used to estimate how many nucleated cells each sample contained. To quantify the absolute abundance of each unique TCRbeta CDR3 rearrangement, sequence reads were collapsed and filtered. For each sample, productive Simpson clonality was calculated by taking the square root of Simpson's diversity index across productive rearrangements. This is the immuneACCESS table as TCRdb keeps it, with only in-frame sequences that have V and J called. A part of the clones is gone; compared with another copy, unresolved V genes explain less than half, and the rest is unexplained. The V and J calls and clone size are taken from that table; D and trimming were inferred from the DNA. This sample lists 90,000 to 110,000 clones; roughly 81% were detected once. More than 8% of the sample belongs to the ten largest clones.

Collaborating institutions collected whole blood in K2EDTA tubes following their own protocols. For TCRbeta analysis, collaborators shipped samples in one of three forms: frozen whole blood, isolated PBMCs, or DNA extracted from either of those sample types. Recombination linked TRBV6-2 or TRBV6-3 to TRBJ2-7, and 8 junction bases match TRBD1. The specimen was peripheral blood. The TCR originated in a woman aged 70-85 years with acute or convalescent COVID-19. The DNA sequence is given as TGTGCCAGCAGCGAAGACAGGGGCTACGAGCAGTACTTC. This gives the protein CASSEDRGYEQYF.